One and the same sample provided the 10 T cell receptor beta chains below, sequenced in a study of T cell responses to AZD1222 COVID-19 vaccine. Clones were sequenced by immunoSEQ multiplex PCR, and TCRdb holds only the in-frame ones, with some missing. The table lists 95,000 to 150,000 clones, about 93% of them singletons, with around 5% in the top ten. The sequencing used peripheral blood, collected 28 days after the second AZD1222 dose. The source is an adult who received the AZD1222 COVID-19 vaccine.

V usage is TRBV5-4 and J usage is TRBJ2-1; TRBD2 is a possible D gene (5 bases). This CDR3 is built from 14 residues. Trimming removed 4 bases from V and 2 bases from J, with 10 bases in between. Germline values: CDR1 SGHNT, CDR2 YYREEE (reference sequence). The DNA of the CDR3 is TGTGCCAGCAGCCAATCCGGGGCCTACAATGAGCAGTTCTTC. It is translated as CASSQSGAYNEQFF. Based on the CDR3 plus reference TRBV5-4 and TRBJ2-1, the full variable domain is ETGVTQSPTHLIKTRGQQVTLRCSSQSGHNTVSWYQQALGQGPQFIFQYYREEENGRGNFPPRFSGLQFPNYSSELNVNALELDDSALYLCASSQSGAYNEQFFGPGTRLTVL.

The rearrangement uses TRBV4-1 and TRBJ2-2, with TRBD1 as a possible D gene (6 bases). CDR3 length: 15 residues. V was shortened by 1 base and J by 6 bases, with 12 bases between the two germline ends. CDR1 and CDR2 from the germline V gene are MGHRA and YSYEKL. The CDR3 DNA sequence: TGCGCCAGCAGCCAAGCGGACAGTGATGCCGGGGAGCTGTTTTTT. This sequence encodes CASSQADSDAGELFF.

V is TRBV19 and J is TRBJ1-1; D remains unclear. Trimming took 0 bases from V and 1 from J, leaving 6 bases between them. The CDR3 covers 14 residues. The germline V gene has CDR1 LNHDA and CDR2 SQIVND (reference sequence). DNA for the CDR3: TGTGCCAGTAGTATAGATCGGGCGAACACTGAAGCTTTCTTT. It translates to CASSIDRANTEAFF.

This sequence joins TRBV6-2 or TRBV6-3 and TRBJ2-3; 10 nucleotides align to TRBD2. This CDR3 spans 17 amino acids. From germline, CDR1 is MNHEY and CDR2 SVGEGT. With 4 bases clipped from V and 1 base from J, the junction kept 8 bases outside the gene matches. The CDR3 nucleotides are TGTGCCAGCAGTTTGAATAGCGGGGGGCTTGGCACAGATACGCAGTATTTT. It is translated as CASSLNSGGLGTDTQYF.

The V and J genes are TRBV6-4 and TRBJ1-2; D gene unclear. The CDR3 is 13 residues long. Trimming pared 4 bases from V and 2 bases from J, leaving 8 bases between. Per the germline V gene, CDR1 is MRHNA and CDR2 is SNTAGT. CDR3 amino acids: CASSVDGNYGYTF. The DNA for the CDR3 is TGTGCCAGCAGTGTAGACGGAAACTATGGCTACACCTTC.

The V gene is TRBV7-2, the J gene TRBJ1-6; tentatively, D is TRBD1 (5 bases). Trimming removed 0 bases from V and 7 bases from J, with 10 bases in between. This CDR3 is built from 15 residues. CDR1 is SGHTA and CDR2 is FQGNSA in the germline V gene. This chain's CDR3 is CASSLAGGSNSPLHF. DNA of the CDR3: TGTGCCAGCAGCTTAGCCGGGGGTTCCAATTCACCCCTCCACTTT.

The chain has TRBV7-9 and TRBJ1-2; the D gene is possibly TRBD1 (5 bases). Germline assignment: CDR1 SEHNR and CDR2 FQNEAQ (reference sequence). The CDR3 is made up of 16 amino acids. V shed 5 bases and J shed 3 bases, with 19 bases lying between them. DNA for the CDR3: TGTGCCAGCAGCCCCCCCCTGACAGCAGGAGACTATGGCTACACCTTC. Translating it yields CASSPPLTAGDYGYTF. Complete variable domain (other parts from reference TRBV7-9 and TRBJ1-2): DTGVSQNPRHKITKRGQNVTFRCDPISEHNRLYWYRQTLGQGPEFLTYFQNEAQLEKSRLLSDRFSAERPKGSFSTLEIQRTEQGDSAMYLCASSPPLTAGDYGYTFGSGTRLTVV.

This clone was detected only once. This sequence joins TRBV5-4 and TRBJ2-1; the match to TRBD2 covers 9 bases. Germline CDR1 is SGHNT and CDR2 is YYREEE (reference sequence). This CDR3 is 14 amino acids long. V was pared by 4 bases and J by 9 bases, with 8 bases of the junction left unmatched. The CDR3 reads CASSGGLARGEQFF. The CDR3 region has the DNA TGTGCCAGCAGCGGGGGACTAGCCCGGGGTGAGCAGTTCTTC.

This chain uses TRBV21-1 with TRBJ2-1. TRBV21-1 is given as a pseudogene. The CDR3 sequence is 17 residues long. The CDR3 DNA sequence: TGTGCCAGCAACATAAAGGAGAGGGGGAGGACAACCGATGAGCAGTTCTTC. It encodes CASNIKERGRTTDEQFF.

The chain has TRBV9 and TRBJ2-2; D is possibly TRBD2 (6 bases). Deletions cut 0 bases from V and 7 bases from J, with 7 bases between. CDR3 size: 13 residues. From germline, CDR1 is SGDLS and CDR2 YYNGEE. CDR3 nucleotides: TGTGCCAGCAGCGTAGCGCGGGGCGGGGAGCTGTTTTTT. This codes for CASSVARGGELFF.